These 4 T cell receptor beta chains originate from one sample sequenced in a study of shared clonotypes between healthy human individuals. CD8 cells classed as naive were CD45RO-negative and positively selected for CCR7, excluding terminally differentiated effector memory CD45RA+ cells. Assay: immunoSEQ multiplex PCR; the TCRdb copy retains only in-frame clones and omits some. The data contain 630,000 or so clones, roughly 98% of them seen just once; the ten biggest clones take up 0.3%. The specimen sequenced was naive CD8+ T cells sorted from blood. These receptors originate from a man younger than 40 in good health.

This chain links TRBV15 with TRBJ2-5; either TRBD1 or TRBD2 may supply D (5 bases each). The CDR3 has 15 amino acids. Germline-derived CDR1 and CDR2 are LNHNV and YYDKDF (reference sequence). V lost 1 base, J lost 5 bases, and 14 bases lay in between. CDR3 nucleotide sequence: TGTGCCACCAGCAGAGGTCAGGCCAGGGAGGAGACCCAGTACTTC. It yields the protein CATSRGQAREETQYF. Variable domain in full (rest from reference TRBV15 and TRBJ2-5): DAMVIQNPRYQVTQFGKPVTLSCSQTLNHNVMYWYQQKSSQAPKLLFHYYDKDFNNEADTPDNFQSRRPNTSFCFLDIRSPGLGDTAMYLCATSRGQAREETQYFGPGTRLLVL.

The CDR3 protein is CATSDGTSGSTYEQYF. CDR3 in DNA: TGTGCCACCAGCGACGGGACTAGCGGGAGTACTTACGAGCAGTACTTC. This chain uses TRBV15 with TRBJ2-7; 14 nucleotides agree with TRBD2. The CDR3 extends over 16 amino acids. Germline CDR1 and CDR2: LNHNV and YYDKDF (reference sequence). V lost 5 bases, J lost 4 bases, and 7 bases stayed unmatched.

This clone was counted once. The chain employs TRBV4-3 and TRBJ2-7; D gene ambiguous. V was shortened by 0 bases and J by 4 bases, with 10 bases between the two germline ends. CDR1 and CDR2 from the germline V gene are LGHNA and YSLEER. The CDR3 is 14 amino acids. For the CDR3, the DNA is TGCGCCAGCAGCCAAGATCTCTTCGCGTACGAGCAGTACTTC. This gives the protein CASSQDLFAYEQYF.

This sequence joins TRBV7-3 and TRBJ2-7; D possibly uses TRBD1 or TRBD2 (6 bases each). The CDR3 totals 15 residues. V was pared by 0 bases and J by 2 bases, with 11 bases between. The V gene's germline CDR1 is SGHTA and CDR2 FQGTGA. The CDR3 loop is CASSLTGGGPYEQYF. The DNA of the CDR3 is TGTGCCAGCAGCTTAACGGGGGGCGGACCCTACGAGCAGTACTTC.